The 26 T cell receptor beta chains presented below share a single source sample, sequenced in a study of T-cell memory formation after mild COVID-19. TCRdb re-analysed the 5' RACE reads in MiXCR, keeping a single row per CDR3 protein. The table lists over 350,000 distinct CDR3 sequences, roughly 26% of them singletons. The sequenced sample was PBMCs or a T cell subset sorted from them (not recorded which). The receptors were gathered from an adult woman who had mild COVID-19 (a few samples of this study predate the infection). Cell type and time point are not known.

The genes are TRBV12-3 or TRBV12-4 and TRBJ2-7; D perhaps matches TRBD2 (6 bases). V was pared by 8 bases and J by 2 bases, with 13 bases between. The CDR3 extends over 13 amino acids. The CDR3 nucleotides are TGTGCCAGCGGCGGCAGGAGGGCCTACGAGCAGTACTTC. Translating it yields CASGGRRAYEQYF.

This clonotype was observed a few times. The gene calls are TRBV7-8 and TRBJ2-5; the D is unclear. CDR1 is SGHVS, CDR2 FQNEAQ, per germline. V lost 4 bases, J lost 7 bases, and 7 bases lay in between. This CDR3 contains 11 residues. The CDR3 DNA reads TGTGCCAGCAGCTCTCCAAGGACCCAGTACTTC. Its translation: CASSSPRTQYF.

Regarding this clonotype: The junction shows a germline mismatch at one end, possibly a read error. V gene TRBV20-1 combines with J gene TRBJ2-7; 8 nucleotides agree with TRBD2. From germline, CDR1 is DFQATT and CDR2 SNEGSKA (reference sequence). CDR3 length equals 13 residues. The CDR3 sequence: CSARDLRGGQGHF. CDR3 sequence (DNA): TGCAGTGCTAGAGACCTCCGGGGGGGACAAGGCCACTTC.

This chain joins TRBV4-1 and TRBJ1-2; possible D gene TRBD1, 6 bases. The CDR3 contains 15 residues. V dropped 1 base and J dropped 3 bases, with 12 bases sitting between them. The V gene's germline CDR1 is MGHRA and CDR2 YSYEKL. CDR3 DNA: TGCGCCAGCAGCCAAGTATACAGGGAGGACTATGGCTACACCTTC. As protein: CASSQVYREDYGYTF.

V is TRBV5-8 and J is TRBJ2-1, with TRBD2 matching 12 bases. From germline, CDR1 is SGHTS and CDR2 YDEGEE. The CDR3 has 13 amino acids. With 5 bases clipped from V and 11 bases from J, the junction kept 5 bases outside the gene matches. Here the CDR3 reads CASRTSGGFKQFF. The CDR3 bases are TGTGCCAGCAGAACTAGCGGGGGGTTTAAGCAGTTCTTC. Full variable domain (outside the CDR3, taken from reference TRBV5-8 and TRBJ2-1): EAGVTQSPTHLIKTRGQQATLRCSPISGHTSVYWYQQALGLGLQFLLWYDEGEERNRGNFPPRFSGRQFPNYSSELNVNALELEDSALYLCASRTSGGFKQFFGPGTRLTVL.

This rearrangement joins TRBV5-1 to TRBJ1-6; D not certain. Germline V lookup: CDR1 SGHRS, CDR2 YFSETQ. The V end was cut by 0 bases, the J end by 8 bases, with 9 bases between. The CDR3 length is 14 residues. As DNA, the CDR3 is TGCGCCAGCAGCTTGGAACAGCGTGATTCACCCCTCCACTTT. Translating it yields CASSLEQRDSPLHF.

This clonotype showed up just a few times. The V call is TRBV5-1, the J call TRBJ2-2; possible D gene TRBD2, 5 bases. This CDR3 has 12 residues. Germline CDR1 is SGHRS and CDR2 is YFSETQ. V was pared by 5 bases and J by 11 bases, with 13 bases between. CDR3 bases: TGCGCCAGCAGGAGGGCTCCGGATGAGCTGTTTTTT. Its translation: CASRRAPDELFF.

The chain is built from TRBV11-2 and TRBJ2-1; D is unclear. The CDR3 runs to 15 residues. The ends were cut back, 0 bases at V and 4 bases at J, with 10 bases in the middle. Looked up from germline, CDR1 is SGHAT and CDR2 is FQNNGV. The CDR3 here is CASSLDTGPYNEQFF. The CDR3 DNA follows: TGTGCCAGCAGCTTAGATACCGGACCTTACAATGAGCAGTTCTTC.

The gene calls are TRBV20-1 and TRBJ1-5, with 10 bases aligning to TRBD1. The J segment lost 1 base and the V segment lost 0 bases, leaving 6 bases of the junction unmatched. From germline, CDR1 is DFQATT and CDR2 SNEGSKA (reference sequence). The CDR3 has 17 residues. The DNA for the CDR3 is TGCAGTGCTAGAGATCCCCGGACAGGGGGAAGCAATCAGCCCCAGCATTTT. This codes for CSARDPRTGGSNQPQHF.

The J gene is TRBJ1-3, the V gene TRBV20-1, with 7 positions matching TRBD1. Germline V gene data show CDR1 as DFQATT and CDR2 as SNEGSKA (reference sequence). The length of the CDR3 is 18 residues. With V trimmed by 0 bases and J by 0 bases, 11 bases remained unmatched. Here the CDR3 reads CSARDWGTATFSGNTIYF. CDR3 sequence (DNA): TGCAGTGCTAGAGATTGGGGGACAGCAACGTTCTCTGGAAACACCATATATTTT.

In this sample, this clonotype turned up a few times. The chain is built from TRBV7-6 and TRBJ2-1; 9 bases align to TRBD2. CDR1 is SGHVS, CDR2 FNYEAQ, per germline. This CDR3 spans 17 amino acids. V shed 1 base, J shed 3 bases, and the junction held 7 bases outside the gene matches. The CDR3 sequence: CASSLDRLAGVYNEQFF. The DNA of the CDR3 is TGTGCCAGCAGCTTAGATCGGTTAGCGGGGGTCTACAATGAGCAGTTCTTC. Full variable domain (outside the CDR3, taken from reference TRBV7-6 and TRBJ2-1): GAGVSQSPRYKVTKRGQDVALRCDPISGHVSLYWYRQALGQGPEFLTYFNYEAQQDKSGLPNDRFSAERPEGSISTLTIQRTEQRDSAMYRCASSLDRLAGVYNEQFFGPGTRLTVL.

The chain carries TRBV3-1 and TRBJ2-5; D uncertain. CDR1 is LGHDT and CDR2 is YNNKEL in the germline V gene (reference sequence). V lost 0 bases and J lost 1, with 18 bases in between. The CDR3 has 18 residues. The CDR3 loop reads CASSQDQRPKQIQETQYF. CDR3 sequence (DNA): TGTGCCAGCAGCCAAGATCAACGGCCCAAGCAGATCCAAGAGACCCAGTACTTC.

The chain combines TRBV9 with TRBJ1-1; tentative D call: TRBD1 (5 bases). Germline V CDR1 and CDR2: SGDLS, YYNGEE. CDR3 size: 13 residues. Trimming pared 8 bases from V and 3 bases from J, leaving 14 bases between. Written as DNA, the CDR3 is TGTGCCAGAGGGACTCTAAAGGACACTGAAGCTTTCTTT. It is translated as CARGTLKDTEAFF. Variable domain in full (rest from reference TRBV9 and TRBJ1-1): DSGVTQTPKHLITATGQRVTLRCSPRSGDLSVYWYQQSLDQGLQFLIQYYNGEERAKGNILERFSAQQFPDLHSELNLSSLELGDSALYFCARGTLKDTEAFFGQGTRLTVV.

In this sample, this clonotype turned up many times. The chain has TRBV7-2 and TRBJ2-1; D uncertain. This CDR3 spans 14 amino acids. V shed 5 bases and J shed 7 bases, with 15 bases lying between them. Germline V CDR1 and CDR2: SGHTA, FQGNSA. The CDR3 protein is CASSDEPGRNEQFF. The CDR3 region has the DNA TGTGCCAGCAGCGACGAACCGGGTAGAAATGAGCAGTTCTTC.

The chain joins TRBV25-1 to TRBJ1-5; D unresolved. In germline, CDR1 is MGHDK, CDR2 SYGVNS. This CDR3 has 13 residues. V was shortened by 0 bases and J by 6 bases, with 6 bases between the two germline ends. In nucleotides, the CDR3 is TGTGCCAGCAGTGAATATCGGGGTCAGCCCCAGCATTTT. It yields the protein CASSEYRGQPQHF.

In this sample, this clonotype turned up many times. The chain combines TRBV4-1 with TRBJ1-2; no clear D gene. Looked up from germline, CDR1 is MGHRA and CDR2 is YSYEKL. The CDR3 has 12 amino acids. With 1 base removed from V and 1 base from J, the gap between germline ends came to 1 base. The CDR3 DNA is TGCGCCAGCAGCCAAGTTAACTATGGCTACACCTTC. Translation gives CASSQVNYGYTF.

This clonotype was seen more than once but under ten times. The rearrangement links TRBV18 to TRBJ1-2; 8 nucleotides match TRBD1. The CDR3 runs to 14 residues. Per germline, CDR1 KGHSH and CDR2 LQKENI. V trimming: 5 bases; J trimming: 5 bases; junction bases outside the gene matches: 7. The CDR3 here is CASSNGQGAYGYTF. The CDR3 DNA is TGTGCCAGCTCAAACGGACAGGGAGCATATGGCTACACCTTC.

J is TRBJ2-7 and V is TRBV28, with D perhaps matching TRBD1 or TRBD2 (5 bases each). This CDR3 has 13 residues. Per germline, CDR1 MDHEN and CDR2 SYDVKM. Trimming pared 6 bases from V and 2 bases from J, leaving 11 bases between. The CDR3 loop is CASRPGPAYEQYF. CDR3 bases: TGTGCCAGCAGGCCGGGACCGGCCTACGAGCAGTACTTC.

The gene calls are TRBV10-3 and TRBJ2-4; unclear D gene. CDR1 is ENHRY and CDR2 is SYGVKD in the germline V gene. The CDR3 is 16 amino acids. The germline V and J ends were trimmed by 3 bases and 3 bases, with 15 bases remaining between them. CDR3 DNA: TGTGCCATCAGTGATAGTGGACGACGTCACAAAAACATTCAGTACTTC. It specifies CAISDSGRRHKNIQYF.

V gene TRBV14 combines with J gene TRBJ2-1; 11 bases are a match to TRBD2. The germline gives CDR1 SGHDN, CDR2 FVKESK. The CDR3 has 16 residues. Trimming cost V 3 bases and J 6 bases; bases outside gene matches: 7. CDR3 protein: CASSHQAGTSGNEQFF. The CDR3 bases are TGTGCCAGCAGCCATCAGGCCGGGACTAGCGGCAATGAGCAGTTCTTC.

J is TRBJ2-7 and V is TRBV5-1; TRBD1 aligns across 8 bases. The CDR3 totals 16 residues. V gave up 0 bases and J gave up 1 base; unmatched junction bases: 6. In germline, CDR1 is SGHRS, CDR2 YFSETQ. The CDR3 coding sequence is TGCGCCAGCAGCTTGGGGGTAACAGGGGGGTCCTACGAGCAGTACTTC. The encoded protein is CASSLGVTGGSYEQYF.

V is TRBV5-6 and J is TRBJ1-1; maybe TRBD1 (5 bases). Germline V gene data show CDR1 as SGHDT and CDR2 as YYEEEE. The CDR3 extends over 14 amino acids. The ends were cut back, 3 bases at V and 9 bases at J, with 18 bases in the middle. CDR3 nucleotides: TGTGCCAGCAGCTCTAAGAGGGACGGCCTCAAAGCTTTCTTT. This encodes CASSSKRDGLKAFF. The whole variable domain, filled in from reference TRBV5-6 and TRBJ1-1, reads DAGVTQSPTHLIKTRGQQVTLRCSPKSGHDTVSWYQQALGQGPQFIFQYYEEEERQRGNFPDRFSGHQFPNYSSELNVNALLLGDSALYLCASSSKRDGLKAFFGQGTRLTVV.

This clonotype was counted a few times. This chain links TRBV5-1 with TRBJ2-3; D gene ambiguous. This CDR3 has 14 amino acids. Trimming removed 0 bases from V and 0 bases from J, with 5 bases in between. Germline V gene lookup returns CDR1 SGHRS and CDR2 YFSETQ. The CDR3 DNA reads as TGCGCCAGCAGCTTGGGCTTTAGCACAGATACGCAGTATTTT. It encodes CASSLGFSTDTQYF.

There are a few counts of this clonotype. V usage is TRBV24-1 and J usage is TRBJ2-1; 14 bases map to TRBD2. Germline loops: CDR1 KGHDR, CDR2 SFDVKD. J gave up 5 bases and V 4 bases, and 12 bases lay outside the gene matches. This CDR3 region has 19 residues. The DNA for the CDR3 is TGTGCCACCAGTGACCCCCTCGGGGGGACTAGCGGGAGAAACAATGAGCAGTTCTTC. This codes for CATSDPLGGTSGRNNEQFF.

The genes are TRBV12-3 or TRBV12-4 and TRBJ1-3; 8 bases fit TRBD1. V shed 6 bases and J 7 bases; nucleotides not matched to a gene: 8. The CDR3 runs to 14 residues. The CDR3 protein is CASSHGQGGNTIYF. The CDR3, as DNA: TGTGCCAGCAGCCACGGACAGGGAGGGAACACCATATATTTT.

The J gene is TRBJ2-1, the V gene TRBV5-1; 9 bases are shared with TRBD2. CDR1 is SGHRS and CDR2 is YFSETQ in the germline V gene. CDR3 length: 14 residues. The V segment lost 6 bases and the J segment 4 bases; nucleotides outside the gene matches: 5. The CDR3 nucleotides are TGCGCCAGCATCGAGACTAGCGGATACAATGAGCAGTTCTTC. Its translation: CASIETSGYNEQFF. Filled out from reference TRBV5-1 and TRBJ2-1, the complete variable domain reads KAGVTQTPRYLIKTRGQQVTLSCSPISGHRSVSWYQQTPGQGLQFLFEYFSETQRNKGNFPGRFSGRQFSNSRSEMNVSTLELGDSALYLCASIETSGYNEQFFGPGTRLTVL.